This TCR beta chain was identified in a study of early T cells in non-severe SARS-CoV-2 infection. Study outcomes and limitations: Private and CD4 specificities were missed by VDJdb matching, which favored anti-spike CD8 responses.

Unique molecular identifiers were attached to individual cDNA molecules. TCRdb ran MiXCR on the 5' RACE reads and lists one entry per CDR3 protein. The sample has more than 95,000 distinct CDR3 sequences, around 10% seen once. This clonotype occurred a few times. Antigen unknown. This sequence originates from an adult who was a healthcare worker with PCR-confirmed SARS-CoV-2 infection or an uninfected control (not recorded which). The source was whole blood, collected at baseline.

CDR3 in DNA: TGTGCCAGCACCTTTGTTGTGAGCTCTGGAAACACCATATATTTT. Its protein product is CASTFVVSSGNTIYF. V gene TRBV12-3 or TRBV12-4 combines with J gene TRBJ1-3, with D unresolved. Deletions cut 7 bases from V and 0 bases from J, with 13 bases between. The CDR3 length is 15 residues.